This entry concerns a single T cell receptor beta chain. What it binds is unknown. The V gene lost 5 bases and the J gene lost 4 bases, with 8 bases spanning the gap. The CDR3 covers 12 residues. RNA transcripts yielded amplified TCR beta CDR3 regions. TCR CDR3 underwent first-round RT-PCR with the HTBI primer set. From the multiplex PCR reads, TCRdb called clonotypes with MiXCR, one entry per CDR3 protein. The sample shows over 500,000 distinct CDR3 sequences, roughly 45% of them seen only once. The data belong to a study of T cells in Graves' hyperthyroidism and ophthalmopathy. Study-level findings and limits: A model of 13 V-J pairs discriminated ophthalmopathy from stable hyperthyroidism. With a median lead of about 6.9 months before onset, the model predicted ophthalmopathy.

The receptor comes from an adult woman with Graves' disease, either hyperthyroidism or ophthalmopathy (not recorded which). The rearrangement joins TRBV12-3 or TRBV12-4 to TRBJ1-2; no firm D call. Sequenced: peripheral blood or thyroid tissue (not recorded which). CDR3 loop: CASSALGYGYTF. Written as DNA, the CDR3 is TGTGCCAGCAGTGCCCTAGGCTATGGCTACACCTTC.